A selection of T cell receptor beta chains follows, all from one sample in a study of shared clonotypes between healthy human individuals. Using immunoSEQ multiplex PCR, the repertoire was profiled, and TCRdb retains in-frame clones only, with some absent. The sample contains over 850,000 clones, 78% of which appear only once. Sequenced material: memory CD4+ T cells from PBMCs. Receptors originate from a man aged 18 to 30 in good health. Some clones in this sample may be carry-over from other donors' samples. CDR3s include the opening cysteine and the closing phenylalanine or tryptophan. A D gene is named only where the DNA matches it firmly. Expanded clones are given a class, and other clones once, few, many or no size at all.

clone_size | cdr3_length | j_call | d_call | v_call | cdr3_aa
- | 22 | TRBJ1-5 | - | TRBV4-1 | CASSQFPRAERGITYSNQPQHF
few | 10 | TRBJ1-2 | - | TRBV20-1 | CSATWGGYTF
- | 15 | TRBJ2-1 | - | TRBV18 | CASSPRRTANNEQFF
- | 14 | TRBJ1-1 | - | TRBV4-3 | CASSPDGGGTEAFF
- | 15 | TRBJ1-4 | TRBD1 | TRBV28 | CASRLGGQGGEKLFF
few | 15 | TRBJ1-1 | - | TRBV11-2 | CASRSGEAMNTEAFF
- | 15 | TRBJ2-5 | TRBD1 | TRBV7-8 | CASSFETGGRETQYF
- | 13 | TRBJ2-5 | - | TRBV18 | CASSPGNPETQYF
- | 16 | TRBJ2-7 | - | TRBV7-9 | CASSFGGPDQAREQYF
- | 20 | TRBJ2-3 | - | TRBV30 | CAWSVHKAWWSGAHTDTQYF
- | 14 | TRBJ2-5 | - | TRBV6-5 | CASSSWTDQETQYF
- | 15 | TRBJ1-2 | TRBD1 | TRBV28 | CASATGDWRDYGYTF
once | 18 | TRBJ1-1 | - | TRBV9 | CASSVCHIQGVVNTEAFF
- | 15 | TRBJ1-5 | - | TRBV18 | CASSQGRGSNQPQHF
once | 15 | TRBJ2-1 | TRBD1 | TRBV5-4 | CASSARDRVYNEQFF
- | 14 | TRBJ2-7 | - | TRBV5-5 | CASSLATGPREQYF
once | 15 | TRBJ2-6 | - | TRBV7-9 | CASTTPLSGANVLTF
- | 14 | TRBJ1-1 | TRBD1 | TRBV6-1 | CASSPRQGNTEAFF
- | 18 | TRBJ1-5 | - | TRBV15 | CATSRAVRQTGQDQPQHF
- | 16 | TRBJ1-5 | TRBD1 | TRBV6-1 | CASSATPGGGGQPQHF
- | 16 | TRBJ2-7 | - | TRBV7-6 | CASSPGAGTITYEQYF
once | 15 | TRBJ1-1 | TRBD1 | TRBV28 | CASSRGQGVYTEAFF
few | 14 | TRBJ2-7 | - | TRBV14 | CASSLVGRAYEQYF
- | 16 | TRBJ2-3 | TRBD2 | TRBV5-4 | CASSPDQLAGGATQYF
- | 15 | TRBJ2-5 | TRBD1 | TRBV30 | CAWDPRQGPSETQYF
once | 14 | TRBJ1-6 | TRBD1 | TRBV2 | CASRPRDSNSPLHF
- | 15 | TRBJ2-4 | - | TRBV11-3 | CASSLFAGKGNIQYF
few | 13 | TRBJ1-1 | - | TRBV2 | CASRSSEGTEAFF
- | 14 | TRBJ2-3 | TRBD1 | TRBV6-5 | CASSPGQGGDTQYF